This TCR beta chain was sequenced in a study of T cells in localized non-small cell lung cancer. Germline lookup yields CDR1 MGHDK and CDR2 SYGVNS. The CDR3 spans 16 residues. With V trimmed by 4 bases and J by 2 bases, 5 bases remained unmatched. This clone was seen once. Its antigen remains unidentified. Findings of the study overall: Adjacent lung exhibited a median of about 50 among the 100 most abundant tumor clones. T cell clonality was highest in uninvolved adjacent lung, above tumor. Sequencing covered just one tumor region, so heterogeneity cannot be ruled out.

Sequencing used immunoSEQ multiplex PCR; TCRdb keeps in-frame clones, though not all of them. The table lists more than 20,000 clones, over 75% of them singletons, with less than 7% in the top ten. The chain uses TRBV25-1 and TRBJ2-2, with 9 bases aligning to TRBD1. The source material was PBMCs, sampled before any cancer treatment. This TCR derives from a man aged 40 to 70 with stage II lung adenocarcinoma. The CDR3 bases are TGTGCCAGCAGTGGACAGGGGGGGGAAAACACCGGGGAGCTGTTTTTT. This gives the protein CASSGQGGENTGELFF.